The sequence of this TCR beta chain was determined in a study of STAT5B mutations in CD4+ large granular lymphocyte leukemia. TCRdb's copy holds only in-frame clones and misses some; the assay was immunoSEQ multiplex PCR. The sample includes about 35,000 clones, 65% to 70% of them seen just once. The CDR3 is 17 amino acids. The TCR comes from a human donor in good health. The sample consisted of CD4+ T cells from blood buffy coats. The rearrangement links TRBV21-1 to TRBJ2-2; whether TRBD1, the table's D call, matches the DNA was not checked. TRBV21-1 is assigned pseudogene status. The CDR3 region is CASSPSADRADTGELFF. DNA for the CDR3: TGTGCCAGCAGCCCCTCAGCGGACAGGGCGGACACCGGGGAGCTGTTTTTT.